This passage covers 3 T cell receptor beta chains from one sample sequenced in a study of CD8 T cells in ankylosing spondylitis. TCRdb processed the 5' RACE reads anew with MiXCR; each CDR3 protein has one entry. The top ten hold roughly 60% of the sample, which has tens of thousands of distinct CDR3 sequences, about 27% seen once. The sequenced material came from blood, either unsorted or a sorted T cell fraction (not recorded which). These receptors came from a male donor with ankylosing spondylitis or in good health (not recorded which).

This clonotype was counted only a few times. The chain employs TRBV7-6 and TRBJ2-1, with no clear D. V dropped 3 bases and J dropped 3 bases, with 12 bases sitting between them. Germline CDR1 SGHVS, CDR2 FNYEAQ. The CDR3 covers 15 residues. CDR3 protein: CASSLERWSYNEQFF. The CDR3 nucleotides are TGTGCCAGCAGCTTGGAACGATGGAGCTACAATGAGCAGTTCTTC.

This clonotype showed up just a few times. The chain uses TRBV5-1 and TRBJ1-6; D possibly corresponds to TRBD1 (5 bases). The germline CDR1 and CDR2 sequences are SGHRS and YFSETQ. V dropped 0 bases and J dropped 8 bases, with 12 bases sitting between them. The CDR3 extends over 15 amino acids. The CDR3 nucleotides read TGCGCCAGCAGCTTGGTCAGGGTACATGATTCACCCCTCCACTTT. Amino acids: CASSLVRVHDSPLHF.

This clonotype was seen only a few times. V and J are TRBV5-5 and TRBJ2-1; TRBD1 matches at 8 bases. V lost 0 bases and J lost 2; bases outside the gene matches: 4. Looked up from germline, CDR1 is SGHKS and CDR2 is YYEKEE (reference sequence). The CDR3 extends over 16 amino acids. The CDR3 coding sequence is TGTGCCAGCAGCTTGGGTACAGGGGGACCCTACAATGAGCAGTTCTTC. This sequence encodes CASSLGTGGPYNEQFF.